The 11 T cell receptor beta chains in this list originate from one sample, sequenced in a study of cytomegalovirus exposure and HLA in healthy donors. Primers included in the PCR were 60 Vbeta and 13 Jbeta primers. Clones were sequenced by immunoSEQ multiplex PCR, and TCRdb holds only the in-frame ones, with some missing. The profile shows about 220,000 clones, approximately 79% of them singletons. The source material was PBMCs. The source of these receptors is a male donor in good health and CMV-seronegative.

The chain carries TRBV28 and TRBJ1-2; D is possibly TRBD1 (6 bases). The V gene lost 1 base and the J gene lost 4 bases, with 16 bases spanning the gap. The CDR3 contains 16 residues. Germline loops: CDR1 MDHEN, CDR2 SYDVKM. CDR3 in DNA: TGTGCCAGCAGTTTATCAGGACAGTTTCTCATCTATGGCTACACCTTC. As protein: CASSLSGQFLIYGYTF.

The genes are TRBV28 and TRBJ1-3, with D possibly matching TRBD1 (6 bases). CDR1 is MDHEN, CDR2 SYDVKM, per germline. The V gene lost 7 bases and the J gene lost 7 bases, with 23 bases spanning the gap. The CDR3 has 16 amino acids. The CDR3: CASTSNRERFSNTIYF. The CDR3 DNA sequence: TGTGCCAGCACATCGAACAGGGAACGATTCAGCAACACCATATATTTT.

The chain has TRBV6-1 and TRBJ1-2, with a possible D match to TRBD1 (6 bases). The CDR3 covers 14 residues. Germline loops: CDR1 MNHNS, CDR2 SASEGT. With 2 bases removed from V and 4 bases from J, the gap between germline ends came to 11 bases. The CDR3 is CASSEHGQTYGYTF. As DNA, the CDR3 is TGTGCCAGCAGTGAACATGGACAGACCTATGGCTACACCTTC.

V gene TRBV19 combines with J gene TRBJ2-7, with 7 bases aligning to TRBD1. The junction had 7 bases not matched to a gene; V was cut back by 3 bases and J by 5 bases. The germline V gene has CDR1 LNHDA and CDR2 SQIVND (reference sequence). The CDR3 is made up of 14 amino acids. CDR3 coding DNA: TGTGCCAGTAGTATTGAGGGGGCAAGGGACGAGCAGTACTTC. This gives the protein CASSIEGARDEQYF.

V is TRBV5-6 and J is TRBJ1-1; D might be TRBD1 (5 bases). Trimming left V 2 bases short and J 2 bases short, with 13 bases between. The CDR3 runs 15 residues. Per germline, CDR1 SGHDT and CDR2 YYEEEE. The DNA of the CDR3 is TGTGCCAGCAGCTTAGGCAGGACACCAAACACTGAAGCTTTCTTT. Translation: CASSLGRTPNTEAFF.

This clone has just one count. The chain links TRBV27 to TRBJ1-2, with D possibly being TRBD1 (6 bases). The CDR3 has 13 residues. V shed 3 bases and J shed 6 bases, with 11 bases lying between them. The germline gives CDR1 MNHEY, CDR2 SMNVEV (reference sequence). CDR3 DNA: TGTGCCAGCAGTTTCCGGGCAGGGGATGGCTACACCTTC. Its protein product is CASSFRAGDGYTF.

This clone was observed a single time. The chain employs TRBV4-1 and TRBJ1-2; the match to TRBD1 covers 8 bases. Trimming at V came to 0 bases and at J to 8 bases, leaving 8 bases not matched to a gene. The CDR3 consists of 15 residues. Looked up from germline, CDR1 is MGHRA and CDR2 is YSYEKL. This CDR3 is CASSQDRPRGRGYTF. Written as DNA, the CDR3 is TGCGCCAGCAGCCAAGATCGGCCCAGGGGGCGGGGCTACACCTTC.

In DNA form, the CDR3 reads TGTGCCAGCAGTAATAGCGGGGCTAGCACAGATACGCAGTATTTT. This codes for CASSNSGASTDTQYF. The chain uses TRBV6-5 and TRBJ2-3, with 8 bases matching TRBD2. V dropped 5 bases and J dropped 0; count of bases not matched to a gene: 4. The CDR3 is made up of 15 amino acids. Germline loops: CDR1 MNHEY, CDR2 SVGAGI.

V is TRBV4-1 and J is TRBJ1-4; maybe TRBD1 (5 bases). V was cut by 3 bases and J by 0 bases, with 20 bases left in between. This CDR3 spans 19 amino acids. Germline loops: CDR1 MGHRA, CDR2 YSYEKL. The CDR3 is CASSHPPAGRDSTNEKLFF. CDR3 nucleotides: TGCGCCAGCAGCCACCCCCCAGCGGGCAGGGACTCAACTAATGAAAAACTGTTTTTT.

This chain links TRBV15 with TRBJ2-1, with TRBD2 identical over 11 bases. Germline values: CDR1 LNHNV, CDR2 YYDKDF (reference sequence). The CDR3 runs 15 residues. V gave up 4 bases and J gave up 5 bases; unmatched junction bases: 4. CDR3 residues: CATSKGLADNNEQFF. In DNA form, the CDR3 reads TGTGCCACCAGCAAGGGACTAGCGGATAACAATGAGCAGTTCTTC.

This clone was picked up a small number of times. The rearrangement joins TRBV7-2 to TRBJ2-7, with D possibly matching TRBD1 (6 bases). The germline V gene encodes CDR1 SGHTA and CDR2 FQGNSA. V lost 2 bases and J 6 bases, leaving 14 bases between the germline ends. This CDR3 has 14 residues. The CDR3 bases are TGTGCCAGCAGCTTAACGAACAGGGAGAGCGAGCAGTACTTC. This encodes CASSLTNRESEQYF.